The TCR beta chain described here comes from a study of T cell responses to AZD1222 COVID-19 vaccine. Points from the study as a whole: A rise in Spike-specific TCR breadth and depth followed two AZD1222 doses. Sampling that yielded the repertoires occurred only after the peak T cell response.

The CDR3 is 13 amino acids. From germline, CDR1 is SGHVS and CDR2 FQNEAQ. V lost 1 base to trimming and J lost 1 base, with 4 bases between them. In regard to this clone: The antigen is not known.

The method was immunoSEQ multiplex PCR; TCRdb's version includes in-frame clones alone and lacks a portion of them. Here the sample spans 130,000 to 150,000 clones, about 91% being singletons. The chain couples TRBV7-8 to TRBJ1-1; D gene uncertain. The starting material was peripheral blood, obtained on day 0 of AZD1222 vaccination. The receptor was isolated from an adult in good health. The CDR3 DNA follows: TGTGCCAGCAGCTTAGTGGAGAACACTGAAGCTTTCTTT. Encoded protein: CASSLVENTEAFF.